This entry concerns a single T cell receptor (beta chain). The sample is drawn from a study of blood T cell repertoires in COVID-19. Study details: T cells, B-cell-depleted T cells, or PBMCs supplied cDNA or gDNA.

The CDR3 sequence is 14 residues long. The V end was cut by 6 bases, the J end by 5 bases, with 17 bases between. The germline V gene encodes CDR1 MNHEY and CDR2 SVGAGI. Study processing details: Reference gene primers were amplified, and this amplification served to estimate nucleated cell counts. The data were produced by immunoSEQ multiplex PCR, yet TCRdb's version contains in-frame clones alone and is incomplete. Clone size and the V and J calls come from that table; the DNA yielded D and trimming. The repertoire includes under 150,000 clones, 77% of them detected once, and more than 8.5% sits in the top ten.

The sequence was collected from a woman between 50 and 59 years old with active or convalescent COVID-19. The sequencing sample was made of peripheral blood. The V and J genes are TRBV6-5 and TRBJ2-7; tentatively, D is TRBD1 (5 bases). CDR3 in amino acids: CASSRLSAGHEQYF. The CDR3 coding sequence is TGTGCCAGCAGCCGACTTTCGGCAGGGCACGAGCAGTACTTC.